This TCR beta chain was recorded in a study of monozygotic twins with inflammatory bowel disease. General study findings and limits: Results did not support any single strong IBD-associated signal or clonotype.

As regards this clonotype: What it recognizes is unknown.

From the 5' RACE reads, TCRdb lists one entry per CDR3 protein and no DNA. The sample is made up of approximately 100,000 distinct CDR3 sequences, and the top ten hold 1.9% of it. CDR1 is LGHDT, CDR2 YNNKEL, per germline (reference sequence). The CDR3 extends over 13 amino acids. The sequenced sample consisted of blood. J is TRBJ2-5 and V is TRBV3-1. The TCR was taken from a human donor with ulcerative colitis or Crohn's disease, or a healthy co-twin of an affected twin (not recorded which). CDR3 in amino acids: CASSQVGQISTDF.